This T cell receptor beta chain was recorded in a study of CDR3 diversity in severe acne. Each CDR3 protein is one row after TCRdb ran MiXCR on the PCR reads. Of under 95,000 distinct CDR3 sequences in the sample, 48% were seen once. Germline CDR1 is LGHNT and CDR2 is FRNRAP. This CDR3 region has 15 residues. V shed 4 bases and J shed 7 bases, with 20 bases lying between them. The specimen sequenced was blood. The rearrangement links TRBV12-5 to TRBJ2-7; D may correspond to TRBD1 or TRBD2 (5 bases each). The TCR comes from a male donor in good health, serving as a control. The CDR3 sequence: CASGSGALPSQEQYF. CDR3 DNA: TGTGCTAGTGGTTCCGGGGCTCTCCCATCTCAGGAGCAGTACTTC.